Sequencing of this T cell receptor (beta chain) was carried out in a study of PD-1 blockade in mismatch repair-deficient tumors. Overall study: All were previously treated, progressing patients with some twelve mismatch repair-deficient cancer types.

Worth noting for this clone: What it binds is not known.

Clones were sequenced by immunoSEQ multiplex PCR, and TCRdb holds only the in-frame ones, with some missing. The table lists 20,000 to 25,000 clones, roughly four fifths of them singletons. Mismatch repair deficiency was confirmed in all patients, by PCR or immunohistochemistry. Three pembrolizumab responders had their TCRs sequenced. Study conclusions and caveats: Tumor-resident clones, often undetectable pretreatment in blood, expanded then contracted after pembrolizumab.

Germline V gives CDR1 SGHTA, CDR2 FQGTGA. V gave up 1 base and J gave up 4 bases, with 14 bases separating them. The CDR3 is 16 residues long. The TCR originated in an adult with mismatch repair-deficient cancer. The chain combines TRBV7-3 with TRBJ2-1; perhaps TRBD2 as D (5 bases). The sample was peripheral blood, taken 2 weeks after starting pembrolizumab. The CDR3 sequence: CASSLKILAPYNEQFF. CDR3 sequence (DNA): TGTGCCAGCAGCTTAAAAATCCTAGCACCATACAATGAGCAGTTCTTC. Supplemented by reference TRBV7-3 and TRBJ2-1, the full variable domain reads GAGVSQTPSNKVTEKGKYVELRCDPISGHTALYWYRQSLGQGPEFLIYFQGTGAADDSGLPNDRFFAVRPEGSVSTLKIQRTERGDSAVYLCASSLKILAPYNEQFFGPGTRLTVL.